This TCR beta chain is from a study of blood T cells in healthy people across ages. Primers used in a second PCR of about 7 to 12 cycles were a sample-barcoded 5' primer and a J-beta primer mix. TCRdb called the 5' RACE reads again in MiXCR, with one record for every CDR3 protein. This table holds about 800,000 distinct CDR3 sequences, around a quarter found once. The CDR3 contains 15 residues. CDR1 is SEHNR and CDR2 is FQNEAQ in the germline V gene (reference sequence). V lost 7 bases and J 0 bases, leaving 15 bases between the germline ends. The same sample was also used in a study of T cells of mothers and their children.

The sample was blood. The chain recombines TRBV7-9 with TRBJ1-1, with D possibly TRBD1 on 5 matching bases. This TCR derives from a boy aged 5-17 years in good health. CDR3 bases: TGTGCCAGCAACCCGACCGACAGAATGAACACTGAAGCTTTCTTT. Encoded protein: CASNPTDRMNTEAFF.